The 9 T cell receptor beta chains below all came from one sample that was sequenced in a study of cytomegalovirus exposure and HLA in healthy donors (dated by TCRdb to about 2017). Libraries were prepared through the immunoSEQ multiplex PCR assay. The multiplex PCR relied on a mix of 60 forward primers for TCR Vbeta segments and 13 reverse primers for TCR Jbeta segments. This immuneACCESS table, as held by TCRdb, lists in-frame sequences with V and J called but not all clones. Of the missing ones, under half trace to an unresolved V gene in checked studies; the others have no known cause. The sample data list roughly 160,000 clones, and 70% to 85% of these were observed just once. Under 2.5% of the sample is taken by the ten largest. The sequenced sample was PBMCs. The receptors stem from a man in his fifties in good health and CMV-seropositive.

This chain connects TRBV19 to TRBJ1-1, with D unresolved. The germline V and J ends were trimmed by 5 bases and 6 bases, with 4 bases remaining between them. There are 10 residues in the CDR3. Germline V gene data show CDR1 as LNHDA and CDR2 as SQIVND (reference sequence). The CDR3 region is CASSESEAFF. In DNA, the CDR3 is TGTGCCAGTAGTGAGTCTGAAGCTTTCTTT.

The chain links TRBV7-2 to TRBJ2-5; D is undetermined. V gave up 0 bases and J gave up 2 bases, with 4 bases separating them. This CDR3 is built from 13 residues. Germline values: CDR1 SGHTA, CDR2 FQGNSA. The CDR3 protein is CASSLARQETQYF. DNA of the CDR3: TGTGCCAGCAGCTTAGCGAGGCAAGAGACCCAGTACTTC.

Only one count was recorded for this clone. CDR3 nucleotide sequence: TGTGCCAGTAGTATGGGTAGCGGGGTCTACAATGAGCAGTTCTTC. Its translation is CASSMGSGVYNEQFF. This chain connects TRBV19 to TRBJ2-1, with 8 bases aligning to TRBD2. J lost 3 bases, V lost 3 bases, and 4 bases had no gene match. Germline CDR1 LNHDA, CDR2 SQIVND (reference sequence). The CDR3 spans 15 residues.

J is TRBJ2-2 and V is TRBV2, with a tentative D call TRBD2 (5 bases). CDR1 is SNHLY, CDR2 FYNNEI, per germline. Deletions cut 8 bases from V and 4 bases from J, with 11 bases between. The CDR3 runs 13 residues. The CDR3 DNA reads as TGTGCCAGCTCGGAGCGGCCCACCGGGGAGCTGTTTTTT. Its translation is CASSERPTGELFF.

The chain carries TRBV5-1 and TRBJ1-4, with D possibly matching TRBD1 (5 bases). The CDR3 runs to 15 residues. V was shortened by 0 bases and J by 6 bases, with 12 bases between the two germline ends. The germline gives CDR1 SGHRS, CDR2 YFSETQ. The CDR3 protein is CASSLEGGGDEKLFF. As DNA, the CDR3 is TGCGCCAGCAGCTTGGAGGGCGGAGGGGATGAAAAACTGTTTTTT.

The chain employs TRBV27 and TRBJ2-5; D not resolved. TRBJ2-7 explains the end of the DNA better; the J call may be wrong. The CDR3 is made up of 12 amino acids. Germline loops: CDR1 MNHEY, CDR2 SMNVEV (reference sequence). Here the CDR3 DNA reads TGTGCCAGCAGTCCACTTCGAGGCGAGCAGTACTTC. Amino acids: CASSPLRGEQYF.

The genes are TRBV4-2 and TRBJ1-6; D may be TRBD1 (6 bases). V was cut by 9 bases and J by 4 bases, with 19 bases left in between. CDR3 length equals 16 residues. Germline CDR1 and CDR2: LGHNA and YNFKEQ. The DNA for the CDR3 is TGTGCCAGTAACCCCTGGTGGGGACAATATAATTCACCCCTCCACTTT. Translation gives CASNPWWGQYNSPLHF.

The J gene is TRBJ1-4, the V gene TRBV6-1; weak D call: TRBD1 (5 bases). Germline values: CDR1 MNHNS, CDR2 SASEGT. V gave up 6 bases and J gave up 8 bases, with 13 bases separating them. CDR3 length: 13 amino acids. CDR3 amino acids: CASRGGPLEKLFF. In DNA form, the CDR3 reads TGTGCCAGCAGGGGGGGACCTCTGGAAAAACTGTTTTTT.

The chain employs TRBV18 and TRBJ2-5; 8 bases line up with TRBD2. The CDR3 consists of 15 residues. V dropped 0 bases and J dropped 4; count of bases not matched to a gene: 4. Looked up from germline, CDR1 is KGHSH and CDR2 is LQKENI. In DNA form, the CDR3 reads TGTGCCAGCTCACCACCGGGCGGGGGGAGAGAGACCCAGTACTTC. Translating gives CASSPPGGGRETQYF. The whole variable domain, remainder taken from reference TRBV18 and TRBJ2-5, is NAGVMQNPRHLVRRRGQEARLRCSPMKGHSHVYWYRQLPEEGLKFMVYLQKENIIDESGMPKERFSAEFPKEGPSILRIQQVVRGDSAAYFCASSPPGGGRETQYFGPGTRLLVL.